This TCR beta chain was recorded in a study of control samples from healthy donors and cancer patients. The germline V and J ends were trimmed by 2 bases and 0 bases, with 12 bases remaining between them. The CDR3 runs 16 residues. From germline, CDR1 is SGHRS and CDR2 YFSETQ. The table came from immunoSEQ multiplex PCR; TCRdb's copy has only in-frame clones and leaves some out. The data hold more than 140,000 clones, with 94% observed a single time. Sequencing was done on a sample of blood. The chain couples TRBV5-1 to TRBJ2-1, with D unresolved. The receptor was derived from a man between 40 and 49 years old in good health. CDR3 sequence: CASSLDPVSSYNEQFF. The CDR3 bases are TGCGCCAGCAGCTTAGATCCCGTTAGCTCCTACAATGAGCAGTTCTTC.